This T cell receptor beta chain was sequenced during a study of shared clonotypes between healthy human individuals (dated by TCRdb to about 2020). As for the study more broadly: The cohort included a few men and a couple of women between 18 and 49 years of age. Per donor, three plates each were used for CD4 naive and CD4 memory, two for CD8 naive, and one for CD8 memory. To estimate repertoire size and how much clonotype sharing occurs between individuals, the study deeply sequenced the blood TCR repertoires of five healthy adults. Libraries were prepared and TCR repertoires were sequenced by different laboratories using diverse techniques, in order to increase sequencing depth and limit assay-specific biases. Per donor, leukapheresis produced somewhere between about 0.94 and 9 billion PBMCs.

The germline V gene (reference sequence) yields LNHDA for CDR1 and SQIVND for CDR2. The junction carries 9 bases between V and J, which are trimmed by 2 bases and 4 bases respectively. Its CDR3 holds 14 amino acids, cysteine through phenylalanine. The retained sequence is limited to the CDR3, 42 bases, with the frame set at the first base. About this clone: Its cognate antigen has yet to be identified. No base-level quality is on record; no much larger clone is a single base apart.

Paper-wide results and their limitations: Pairwise subsampling led to the expectation that sequencing depth would affect the degree of clonotype sharing among donors. Higher generation probabilities were observed for clonotypes shared by all four sorted-subset donors than for non-shared clonotypes. Sharing across a handful of donors was observed for around 5% of naive CD4, about 4% of naive CD8, 2% to 2.5% of memory CD4, and roughly 0.43% of memory CD8 clonotypes. Estimated clonotype richness was generally larger for naive than for memory subsets. The small number of donors limited the genetic and exposure-history diversity represented. Sampling was restricted to blood, and TCR repertoires in tissues likely differ from the TCR repertoires found in blood. Incomplete sequencing was indicated by rarefaction of sorted-subset datasets, despite the large sequencing depth.

Using the deep immunoSEQ assay, TCR CDR3 regions were amplified from genomic DNA by multiplex PCR. Genomic DNA extracted from each cell subset was distributed evenly over all wells of several immunoSEQ 96-well plates, and each plate served as one replicate. For sorted subsets, about 0.2 ug genomic DNA, equal to approximately 30,000 T cell genomes, was loaded into each replicate PCR. Purified libraries were quantified with a Qubit 3.0 fluorometer, sized on a Bioanalyzer 2100, and re-quantified with the KAPA Library Quantification kit. Each immunoSEQ 96-well plate was sequenced on its own single-read 150-cycle Illumina NextSeq 550 flow cell. As for how the authors treated the data: Because the immunoSEQ output held only junctional sequences and lacked quality scores, the filtering could not match the filtering applied to full-length reads. Sequences were annotated with PyIR, a Python wrapper for IgBLAST v1.9, and V/J genes and CDR3 were assigned using IMGT germline references. Reads were removed for weak V/J assignments (E-value above 1e-6), missing CDR3, stop codons, out-of-frame junctions, or ambiguous translated residues. V3J clonotypes were defined as sequences sharing the same inferred V gene, J gene, and CDR3 amino acid sequence. Percentage overlap between repertoires was computed as shared unique clonotypes divided by the size of the smaller repertoire. Richness of each repertoire was evaluated using RTK rarefaction, the Chao1 estimator, and Recon v2.1 estimates of unobserved clonotypes. Generation probabilities were computed with OLGA for all TCRbeta clonotypes obtained by the gDNA method from a handful of donors. TCRdb holds this immuneACCESS table with in-frame rearrangements only. Some clones are missing; in checked studies, unresolved V genes explain under half, and the rest has no known cause. V and J calls and clone size are those listed in that table; D and trimming were worked out from the DNA. The sample table contains 950,000 to 1,200,000 clones; only one count was recorded for 60% to 85% of them. Jointly, the top ten make up over 0.8% of the sample.

Donors were healthy HIV-negative adults with no recently reported acute infections or vaccinations. Only Caucasian adults living in Nashville, Tennessee, USA were represented among the donors. CD4+ T cells were enriched by magnetic negative selection, after which naive cells were positively selected on CD45RA and the negative fraction was taken as the memory subset. Blood was collected by leukapheresis, and PBMCs were isolated by Ficoll-Histopaque density gradient centrifugation and then cryopreserved in liquid nitrogen vapor phase. Analytical flow cytometry was used to check the purity and quantity of every magnetically sorted T cell population. Genomic DNA was isolated from every sorted fraction and measured by UV absorbance on a Nanodrop 2000c.

The sequence was collected from a man younger than 30 in good health. Some clones in this sample may be carry-over from other donors' samples. The V and J segments used are TRBV19 and TRBJ1-5; no D gene call is confident. The source material was memory CD4+ T cells from PBMCs. In light of the paper, this sample's cell subset or site label describes: CD45RA-negative fraction. For the CDR3, the sequence is CASSIREPNQPQHF. The nucleotide sequence is TGTGCCAGTAGTATACGTGAGCCGAATCAGCCCCAGCATTTT.